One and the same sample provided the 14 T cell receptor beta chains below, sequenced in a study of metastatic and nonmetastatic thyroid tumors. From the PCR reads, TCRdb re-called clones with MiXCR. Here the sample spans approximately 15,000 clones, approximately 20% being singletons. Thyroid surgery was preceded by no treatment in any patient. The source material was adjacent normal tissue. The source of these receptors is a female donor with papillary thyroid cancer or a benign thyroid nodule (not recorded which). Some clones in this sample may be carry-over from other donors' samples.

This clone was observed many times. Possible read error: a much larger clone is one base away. Here the CDR3 DNA reads TGTGCCAGCAGGCCAGCGGGAGGATCTCTCAATGAGCAGTTCTTC. Translation gives CASRPAGGSLNEQFF. The chain carries TRBV2 and TRBJ2-1, with 9 bases lining up with TRBD2. Germline lookup yields CDR1 SNHLY and CDR2 FYNNEI. With V trimmed by 6 bases and J by 6 bases, 9 bases remained unmatched. This CDR3 has 15 amino acids.

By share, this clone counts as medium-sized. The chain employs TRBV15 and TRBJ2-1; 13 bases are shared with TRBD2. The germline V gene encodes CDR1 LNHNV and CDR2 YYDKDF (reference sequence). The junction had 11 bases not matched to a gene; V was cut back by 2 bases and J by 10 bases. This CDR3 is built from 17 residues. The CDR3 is CATSRTLELAGGGEQFF. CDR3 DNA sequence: TGTGCCACCAGCAGAACCTTGGAACTAGCGGGAGGGGGGGAGCAGTTCTTC.

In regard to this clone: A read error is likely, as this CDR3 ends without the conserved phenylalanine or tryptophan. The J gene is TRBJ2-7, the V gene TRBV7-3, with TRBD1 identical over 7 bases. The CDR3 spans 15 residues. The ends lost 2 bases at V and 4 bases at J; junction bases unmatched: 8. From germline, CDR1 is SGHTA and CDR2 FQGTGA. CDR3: CASSLERGPSYEQYL. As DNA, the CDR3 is TGTGCCAGCAGCTTAGAGAGGGGGCCGTCTTACGAGCAGTACCTC.

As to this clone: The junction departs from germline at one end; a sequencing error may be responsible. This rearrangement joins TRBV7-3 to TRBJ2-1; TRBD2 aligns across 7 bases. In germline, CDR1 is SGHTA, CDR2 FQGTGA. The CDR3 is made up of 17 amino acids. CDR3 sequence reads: CAGSLRPPSGSFNEQFF. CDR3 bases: TGTGCCGGCAGCTTAAGGCCCCCTAGCGGTAGTTTCAATGAGCAGTTCTTC.

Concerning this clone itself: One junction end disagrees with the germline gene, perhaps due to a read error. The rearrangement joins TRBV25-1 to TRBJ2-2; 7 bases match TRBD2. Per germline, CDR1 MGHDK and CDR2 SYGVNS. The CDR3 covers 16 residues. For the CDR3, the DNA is TGTGCCAGCACTCAATCCGGCGGGGGTAACACCTGGGATCTGTTTTTT. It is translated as CASTQSGGGNTWDLFF.

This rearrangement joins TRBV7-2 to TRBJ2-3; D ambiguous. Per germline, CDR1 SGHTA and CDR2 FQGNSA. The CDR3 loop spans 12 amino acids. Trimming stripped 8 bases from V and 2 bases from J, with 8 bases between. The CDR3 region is CASADNTDTQYF. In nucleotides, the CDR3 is TGTGCCAGCGCCGACAACACAGATACGCAGTATTTT.

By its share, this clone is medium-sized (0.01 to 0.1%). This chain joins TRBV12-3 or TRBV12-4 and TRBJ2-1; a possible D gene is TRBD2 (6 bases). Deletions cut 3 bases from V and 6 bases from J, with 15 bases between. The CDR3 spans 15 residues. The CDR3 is CASSFVGGVGNEQFF. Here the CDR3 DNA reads TGTGCCAGCAGTTTCGTCGGCGGGGTGGGCAATGAGCAGTTCTTC.

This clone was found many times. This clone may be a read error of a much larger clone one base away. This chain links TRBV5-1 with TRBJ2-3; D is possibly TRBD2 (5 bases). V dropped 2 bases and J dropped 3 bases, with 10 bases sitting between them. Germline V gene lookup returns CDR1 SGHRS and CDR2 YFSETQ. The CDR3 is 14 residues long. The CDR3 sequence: CASSLAGGTDTQYF. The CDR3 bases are TGCGCCAGCAGCTTAGCTGGCGGGACAGATACGCAGTATTTT. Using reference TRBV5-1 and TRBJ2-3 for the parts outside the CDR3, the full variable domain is KAGVTQTPRYLIKTRGQQVTLSCSPISGHRSVSWYQQTPGQGLQFLFEYFSETQRNKGNFPGRFSGRQFSNSRSEMNVSTLELGDSALYLCASSLAGGTDTQYFGPGTRLTVL.

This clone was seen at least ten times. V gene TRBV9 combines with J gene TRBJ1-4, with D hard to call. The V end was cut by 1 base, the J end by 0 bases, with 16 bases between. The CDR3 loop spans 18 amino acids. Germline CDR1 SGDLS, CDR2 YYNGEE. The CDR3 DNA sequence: TGTGCCAGCAGCGTATGTTTCCGGGCGTGGGCAACTAATGAAAAACTGTTTTTT. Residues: CASSVCFRAWATNEKLFF. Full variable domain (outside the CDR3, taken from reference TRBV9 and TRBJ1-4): DSGVTQTPKHLITATGQRVTLRCSPRSGDLSVYWYQQSLDQGLQFLIQYYNGEERAKGNILERFSAQQFPDLHSELNLSSLELGDSALYFCASSVCFRAWATNEKLFFGSGTQLSVL.

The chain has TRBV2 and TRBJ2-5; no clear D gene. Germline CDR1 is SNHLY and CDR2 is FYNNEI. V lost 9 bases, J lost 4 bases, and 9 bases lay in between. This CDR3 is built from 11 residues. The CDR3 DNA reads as TGTGCCAGGCTGGACCGAGAGACCCAGTACTTC. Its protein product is CARLDRETQYF.

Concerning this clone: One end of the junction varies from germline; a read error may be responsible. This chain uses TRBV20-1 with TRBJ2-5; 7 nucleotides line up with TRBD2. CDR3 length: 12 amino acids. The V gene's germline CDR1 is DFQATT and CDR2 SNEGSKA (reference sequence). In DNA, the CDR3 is TGCAGGAGTCGAGGGAGGGGAGAGACACAGTACTTC. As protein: CRSRGRGETQYF.

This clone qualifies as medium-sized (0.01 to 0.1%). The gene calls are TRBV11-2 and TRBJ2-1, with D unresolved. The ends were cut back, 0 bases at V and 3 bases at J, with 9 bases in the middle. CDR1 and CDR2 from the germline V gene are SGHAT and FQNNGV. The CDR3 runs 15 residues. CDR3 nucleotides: TGTGCCAGCAGCTTAGATCTGGGGTTCTACAATGAGCAGTTCTTC. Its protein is CASSLDLGFYNEQFF. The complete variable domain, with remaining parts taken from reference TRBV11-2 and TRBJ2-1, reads EAGVAQSPRYKIIEKRQSVAFWCNPISGHATLYWYQQILGQGPKLLIQFQNNGVVDDSQLPKDRFSAERLKGVDSTLKIQPAKLEDSAVYLCASSLDLGFYNEQFFGPGTRLTVL.

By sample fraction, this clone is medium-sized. The CDR3 coding sequence is TGTGCCAGCAGAACCGGGACTAGCGGATACAATGAGCAGTTCTTC. Protein: CASRTGTSGYNEQFF. This chain uses TRBV28 with TRBJ2-1; 11 bases are shared with TRBD2. The V gene end was trimmed by 6 bases and the J gene end by 4 bases; junction bases not matched to a gene: 5. CDR3 length equals 15 residues. The V gene's germline CDR1 is MDHEN and CDR2 SYDVKM.

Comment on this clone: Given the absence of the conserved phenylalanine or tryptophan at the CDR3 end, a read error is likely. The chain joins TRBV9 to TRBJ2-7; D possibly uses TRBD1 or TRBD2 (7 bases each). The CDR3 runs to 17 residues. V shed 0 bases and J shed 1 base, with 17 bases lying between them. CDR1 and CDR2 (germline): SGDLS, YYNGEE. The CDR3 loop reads CASSVGEGQCISYEQYL. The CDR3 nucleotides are TGTGCCAGCAGCGTAGGGGAGGGACAGTGCATTTCCTACGAGCAGTACCTC.